These 21 T cell receptor beta chains originate from one sample sequenced in a study of blood T cells in healthy people across ages (dated by TCRdb to about 2015). Library creation used 5' RACE. Reads for this sample came from an Illumina HiSeq 2500. A second roughly 6 to 11 cycle PCR used a sample-barcoded 5' primer and a J-beta primer mix. The public sequencing data were trimmed at Q25 with fastp and processed into clonotypes with MiXCR by TCRdb, which kept only in-frame beta chains. Rows with one shared CDR3 protein collapse into an entry with the most common genes and DNA. A total of around 520,000 distinct CDR3 sequences appear in this sample, around a quarter of them only once. Jointly, the top ten make up about 3.3% of the sample. These records were also assigned to another study, of T cells of mothers and their children.

Sample: blood. The receptors derive from a boy younger than 10 in good health.

The chain carries TRBV20-1 and TRBJ2-5; 7 bases are a match to TRBD2. In germline, CDR1 is DFQATT, CDR2 SNEGSKA (reference sequence). J lost 0 bases, V lost 5 bases, and 3 bases had no gene match. This CDR3 has 13 residues. In DNA form, the CDR3 reads TGCAGTGCTGGAACTAGCGACCAAGAGACCCAGTACTTC. Residues: CSAGTSDQETQYF.

This clonotype turned up a few times. The gene calls are TRBV5-4 and TRBJ2-4; 8 bases fit TRBD2. CDR1 SGHNT and CDR2 YYREEE come from the germline V gene (reference sequence). This CDR3 is built from 15 residues. J gave up 6 bases and V 3 bases, and 8 bases lay outside the gene matches. The CDR3 DNA is TGTGCCAGCAGCTCCCTGGGGAGCGGGAGAAACATTCAGTACTTC. This encodes CASSSLGSGRNIQYF.

The gene calls are TRBV5-1 and TRBJ2-1, with TRBD2 matching 8 bases. Germline loops: CDR1 SGHRS, CDR2 YFSETQ. The length of the CDR3 is 16 residues. The ends lost 4 bases at V and 2 bases at J; junction bases unmatched: 8. The CDR3 loop is CASSGRTSLPYNEQFF. The CDR3 region has the DNA TGCGCCAGCAGCGGACGGACTAGCCTCCCCTACAATGAGCAGTTCTTC. Drawing the rest from reference TRBV5-1 and TRBJ2-1, the complete variable domain is KAGVTQTPRYLIKTRGQQVTLSCSPISGHRSVSWYQQTPGQGLQFLFEYFSETQRNKGNFPGRFSGRQFSNSRSEMNVSTLELGDSALYLCASSGRTSLPYNEQFFGPGTRLTVL.

This clonotype was found a few times. The J gene is TRBJ2-5, the V gene TRBV7-2, with D tentatively TRBD2 (6 bases). The CDR3 consists of 15 residues. V lost 5 bases and J 3 bases, leaving 16 bases between the germline ends. Germline V lookup: CDR1 SGHTA, CDR2 FQGNSA. CDR3 sequence: CASSPVGVAEETQYF. Written as DNA, the CDR3 is TGTGCCAGCAGCCCCGTCGGGGTAGCGGAAGAGACCCAGTACTTC.

In its sample, this clonotype was seen a few times. The chain uses TRBV7-9 and TRBJ2-5; D is ambiguous. The J call is doubtful: the DNA matches TRBJ2-1 better. The CDR3 is 16 amino acids. The germline gives CDR1 SEHNR, CDR2 FQNEAQ (reference sequence). The CDR3 DNA is TGTGCCAGCAGGCTCCCCCCGGGTAGACGCTACAATGAGCAGTTCTTC. It yields the protein CASRLPPGRRYNEQFF.

V usage is TRBV27 and J usage is TRBJ1-2, with D unresolved. The V and J ends lost 5 bases and 8 bases respectively, with 18 bases between them. Per germline, CDR1 MNHEY and CDR2 SMNVEV (reference sequence). The CDR3 length is 14 residues. The CDR3 is CASSPHGAEGGYTF. DNA for the CDR3: TGTGCCAGCAGTCCCCATGGTGCGGAGGGAGGCTACACCTTC.

This clonotype turned up a few times. The genes are TRBV15 and TRBJ2-7; 11 bases agree with TRBD1. Trimming took 3 bases from V and 5 from J; bases not matched to a gene: 9. Germline V gene lookup returns CDR1 LNHNV and CDR2 YYDKDF (reference sequence). The CDR3 totals 16 residues. CDR3 in amino acids: CATSRIRTGGFHEQYF. CDR3 coding DNA: TGTGCCACCAGCAGGATCAGGACAGGGGGCTTCCACGAGCAGTACTTC. The full variable domain, completed using reference TRBV15 and TRBJ2-7, is DAMVIQNPRYQVTQFGKPVTLSCSQTLNHNVMYWYQQKSSQAPKLLFHYYDKDFNNEADTPDNFQSRRPNTSFCFLDIRSPGLGDTAMYLCATSRIRTGGFHEQYFGPGTRLTVT.

The chain recombines TRBV6-2 or TRBV6-3 with TRBJ2-1, with TRBD1 matching 8 bases. CDR1 is MNHEY, CDR2 SVGEGT, per germline. Trimming took 7 bases from V and 0 from J; bases not matched to a gene: 5. The CDR3 consists of 15 residues. The CDR3 DNA sequence: TGTGCCAGCACCGATGACAGGGGCTCCTACAATGAGCAGTTCTTC. Amino acid sequence: CASTDDRGSYNEQFF.

In this sample, this clonotype turned up a few times. This chain uses TRBV4-3 with TRBJ2-1; 9 bases align to TRBD2. CDR3 length equals 15 residues. Germline-derived CDR1 and CDR2 are LGHNA and YSLEER. Trimming at V came to 2 bases and at J to 8 bases, leaving 7 bases not matched to a gene. CDR3 DNA: TGCGCCAGCAGCCAACAATCTAGCGGGATGCATGAGCAGTTCTTC. As protein: CASSQQSSGMHEQFF.

Concerning this clonotype: Sequence at one end of the junction differs from germline and may be a read error. The V gene is TRBV4-1, the J gene TRBJ1-1; D perhaps matches TRBD1 (5 bases). The CDR3 covers 16 residues. CDR1 is MGHRA, CDR2 YSYEKL, per germline. For the CDR3, the DNA is TGCGCCAGCAGCCAAGTCGGCAGGGAAGGGTACACTGAACCTTTCTTT. Protein: CASSQVGREGYTEPFF.

This clonotype has ten or more counts. The rearrangement joins TRBV10-3 to TRBJ1-1; 10 bases align to TRBD1. Germline CDR1 reads ENHRY; CDR2 reads SYGVKD. With V trimmed by 3 bases and J by 5 bases, 3 bases remained unmatched. There are 14 residues in the CDR3. The CDR3 region has the DNA TGTGCCATCAGTGATAGGACAGGGGGTACTGAAGCTTTCTTT. Its translation is CAISDRTGGTEAFF.

The chain uses TRBV7-8 and TRBJ2-3; possible D gene TRBD2, 6 bases. From germline, CDR1 is SGHVS and CDR2 FQNEAQ. This CDR3 contains 16 residues. V was pared by 4 bases and J by 1 base, with 15 bases between. CDR3 in DNA: TGTGCCAGCAGCTCCCTGCGCGGCGGGGGCACAGATACGCAGTATTTT. Translated, it gives CASSSLRGGGTDTQYF.

This clonotype was observed a few times. The chain joins TRBV28 to TRBJ1-2; D gene unclear. The V gene lost 8 bases and the J gene lost 2 bases, with 15 bases spanning the gap. In germline, CDR1 is MDHEN, CDR2 SYDVKM. This CDR3 has 14 amino acids. CDR3 nucleotides: TGTGCCAGCGGTGGAGGCGGTTCGAACTATGGCTACACCTTC. Its translation is CASGGGGSNYGYTF.

On this clonotype: An end of the junction does not agree with germline; a read error may underlie this. The genes are TRBV6-5 and TRBJ1-3, with D maybe TRBD1 (5 bases). The CDR3 length is 15 residues. The germline V gene encodes CDR1 MNHEY and CDR2 SVGAGI. The CDR3 region is CASSRGGTAGNAIYF. The CDR3, as DNA: TGTGCCAGCAGCCGGGGGGGAACGGCTGGAAACGCCATATATTTT.

This clonotype turned up a few times. The chain links TRBV6-1 to TRBJ2-6; TRBD1 is a possible D gene (5 bases). This CDR3 spans 17 amino acids. V was cut by 1 base and J by 1 base, with 11 bases left in between. Per the germline V gene, CDR1 is MNHNS and CDR2 is SASEGT. CDR3: CASSEDGRVSGANVLTF. CDR3 DNA: TGTGCCAGCAGTGAAGACGGCAGGGTGTCTGGGGCCAACGTCCTGACTTTC.

This clonotype occurred a few times. The V gene is TRBV5-1, the J gene TRBJ2-1, with D perhaps TRBD1 or TRBD2 (5 bases each). The closer fit of TRBJ2-7 to the DNA end suggests the J call may be wrong. Germline V CDR1 and CDR2: SGHRS, YFSETQ. The CDR3 consists of 13 residues. CDR3 sequence: CASSRDGSYEQYF. The CDR3, as DNA: TGCGCCAGCAGCAGGGACGGGTCCTACGAGCAGTACTTC.

The J gene is TRBJ2-5, the V gene TRBV13, with TRBD2 matching 9 bases. The better agreement between TRBJ2-1 and the DNA end casts doubt on the J call. Germline CDR1 reads PRHDT; CDR2 reads FYEKMQ (reference sequence). This CDR3 is 16 amino acids long. The CDR3 region is CASSLGLVAGVNEQFF. The CDR3 DNA follows: TGTGCCAGCAGCTTAGGATTGGTAGCGGGAGTTAATGAGCAGTTCTTC.

This clonotype has only a few counts. The chain employs TRBV7-9 and TRBJ2-7; D may be TRBD1 or TRBD2 (6 bases each). CDR1 and CDR2 from the germline V gene are SEHNR and FQNEAQ (reference sequence). The length of the CDR3 is 16 residues. The ends were cut back, 5 bases at V and 2 bases at J, with 19 bases in the middle. The CDR3 region is CASSPRGVGVPYEQYF. CDR3 nucleotide sequence: TGTGCCAGCAGCCCTAGGGGGGTTGGTGTCCCCTACGAGCAGTACTTC.

The chain links TRBV7-2 to TRBJ2-3; 10 nucleotides match TRBD2. Germline-derived CDR1 and CDR2 are SGHTA and FQGNSA. This CDR3 is built from 16 residues. Trimming removed 3 bases from V and 0 bases from J; junction bases left unmatched: 3. The CDR3 DNA follows: TGTGCCAGCAGCTTTAGCGGGAGGCCTAGCACAGATACGCAGTATTTT. This translates into CASSFSGRPSTDTQYF.

The rearrangement links TRBV19 to TRBJ2-2, with D maybe TRBD2 (5 bases). The CDR3 spans 14 residues. Trimming cost V 6 bases and J 6 bases, with 14 bases left between them. Germline V gene lookup returns CDR1 LNHDA and CDR2 SQIVND (reference sequence). The DNA of the CDR3 is TGTGCCAGTAGGAGGGCCGGGTACGCCGGGGAGCTGTTTTTT. This gives the protein CASRRAGYAGELFF.

This chain joins TRBV18 and TRBJ1-1; unclear D gene. V was trimmed by 5 bases and J by 2 bases, leaving 15 bases between them. The CDR3 is 15 residues long. Germline lookup yields CDR1 KGHSH and CDR2 LQKENI. The CDR3 nucleotides are TGTGCCAGCTCAGAGCTCGGCCGGAAAAACACTGAAGCTTTCTTT. Amino acids: CASSELGRKNTEAFF.